Each of the 30 T cell receptor beta chains below was sequenced from the same sample in a study of blood T cells in healthy people across ages. For the second PCR, which ran for 7 to 11 cycles, a sample-barcoded 5' primer and a J-beta primer mix were used. One entry per CDR3 protein results from TCRdb running MiXCR on the 5' RACE reads. The sample includes around 1,900,000 distinct CDR3 sequences, about 39% of them seen just once. The sequencing input was blood. These receptors were taken from a human donor in good health.

This sequence joins TRBV27 and TRBJ2-7; D is tentatively TRBD1 or TRBD2 (6 bases each). The V end lost 10 bases, the J end lost 2 bases, and 18 bases lay between the germline ends. This CDR3 is 14 amino acids long. Per the germline V gene, CDR1 is MNHEY and CDR2 is SMNVEV (reference sequence). The CDR3 is CATRTGAATYEQYF. DNA of the CDR3: TGTGCCACCCGGACGGGGGCCGCAACCTACGAGCAGTACTTC.

V is TRBV20-1 and J is TRBJ2-1; TRBD1 aligns across 7 bases. The CDR3 is made up of 14 amino acids. V dropped 2 bases and J dropped 3; count of bases not matched to a gene: 4. The V gene's germline CDR1 is DFQATT and CDR2 SNEGSKA (reference sequence). CDR3 residues: CSARKGQFYNEQFF. CDR3 sequence (DNA): TGCAGTGCTAGAAAGGGACAGTTCTACAATGAGCAGTTCTTC.

Note on this clonotype: At one end the junction does not follow the germline gene, possibly because of a read error. The V call is TRBV5-1, the J call TRBJ1-1; D is ambiguous. The germline gives CDR1 SGHRS, CDR2 YFSETQ. This CDR3 contains 15 residues. CDR3 residues: CASSLLGGLNAEAFF. In DNA form, the CDR3 reads TGCGCCAGCAGCTTGTTGGGCGGACTGAACGCTGAAGCTTTCTTT.

The CDR3 nucleotides are TGCGCCAGCAGCTTGGTTCTGAACACAGATACGCAGTATTTT. Protein sequence: CASSLVLNTDTQYF. The chain is built from TRBV5-1 and TRBJ2-3, with no clear D. The CDR3 is made up of 14 amino acids. Trimming pared 0 bases from V and 2 bases from J, leaving 7 bases between. Looked up from germline, CDR1 is SGHRS and CDR2 is YFSETQ.

The rearrangement joins TRBV29-1 to TRBJ2-7; D ambiguous. Germline V gene lookup returns CDR1 SQVTM and CDR2 ANQGSEA. This CDR3 is built from 14 residues. V was cut by 2 bases and J by 2 bases, with 13 bases left in between. CDR3 DNA sequence: TGCAGCGTTGAACGGTTGGGGTCCCCCTACGAGCAGTACTTC. Protein product: CSVERLGSPYEQYF.

The chain combines TRBV6-5 with TRBJ1-2, with D possibly being TRBD1 (6 bases). Between the trimmed V and J ends, which lost 7 bases and 6 bases, there was a span of 15 bases. This CDR3 spans 13 amino acids. The germline V gene encodes CDR1 MNHEY and CDR2 SVGAGI. CDR3 coding DNA: TGTGCCAGCACCTTCGGGGGCAGGCATGGCTACACCTTC. Translated: CASTFGGRHGYTF.

V is TRBV27 and J is TRBJ1-6; D is ambiguous. Per the germline V gene, CDR1 is MNHEY and CDR2 is SMNVEV (reference sequence). This CDR3 has 14 residues. V lost 7 bases and J lost 1, with 8 bases in between. CDR3 region: CASMSPSYNSPLHF. The CDR3, as DNA: TGTGCCAGCATGTCTCCTTCCTATAATTCACCCCTCCACTTT.

This rearrangement joins TRBV20-1 to TRBJ2-1; D call uncertain. The germline CDR1 and CDR2 sequences are DFQATT and SNEGSKA (reference sequence). Deletions cut 2 bases from V and 10 bases from J, with 21 bases between. The CDR3 spans 15 residues. The CDR3 region is CSARLPAQSSYEQFF. CDR3 nucleotides: TGCAGTGCTAGACTTCCGGCACAGAGCTCCTACGAGCAGTTCTTC.

This clonotype occurred many times. The CDR3 protein is CSARRIAGTEAFF. As DNA, the CDR3 is TGCAGTGCTAGAAGGATCGCAGGGACTGAAGCTTTCTTT. This rearrangement joins TRBV20-1 to TRBJ1-1, with D maybe TRBD1 (5 bases). This CDR3 is 13 amino acids long. The V gene's germline CDR1 is DFQATT and CDR2 SNEGSKA (reference sequence). V was pared by 2 bases and J by 5 bases, with 12 bases between.

The chain employs TRBV7-9 and TRBJ2-7; 9 bases align to TRBD2. The CDR3 totals 14 residues. CDR1 is SEHNR, CDR2 FQNEAQ, per germline (reference sequence). V gave up 5 bases and J gave up 3 bases; unmatched junction bases: 5. The CDR3: CASSPSRGGYEQYF. CDR3 nucleotides: TGTGCCAGCAGCCCCTCGCGGGGGGGCTACGAGCAGTACTTC. The complete variable domain, with remaining parts taken from reference TRBV7-9 and TRBJ2-7, reads DTGVSQNPRHKITKRGQNVTFRCDPISEHNRLYWYRQTLGQGPEFLTYFQNEAQLEKSRLLSDRFSAERPKGSFSTLEIQRTEQGDSAMYLCASSPSRGGYEQYFGPGTRLTVT.

This clonotype was seen at least ten times. The rearrangement uses TRBV15 and TRBJ2-5; the D gene could be TRBD1 or TRBD2 (5 bases each). V lost 1 base to trimming and J lost 5 bases, with 14 bases between them. This CDR3 has 15 amino acids. In germline, CDR1 is LNHNV, CDR2 YYDKDF (reference sequence). The CDR3 DNA follows: TGTGCCACCAGCAGAGCGAGGGGCTACGGGGAGACCCAGTACTTC. This translates into CATSRARGYGETQYF.

This clonotype was counted only a few times. The J gene is TRBJ2-7, the V gene TRBV27; the match to TRBD1 covers 10 bases. V shed 0 bases and J 0 bases; nucleotides not matched to a gene: 8. This CDR3 spans 18 amino acids. Looked up from germline, CDR1 is MNHEY and CDR2 is SMNVEV (reference sequence). Written as DNA, the CDR3 is TGTGCCAGCAGTTTATCCCTACGACAGGGGGCGAGCTCCTACGAGCAGTACTTC. Its protein product is CASSLSLRQGASSYEQYF.

This clonotype has a handful of counts. The rearrangement links TRBV4-2 to TRBJ2-1; D is unclear. V was cut by 0 bases and J by 4 bases, with 7 bases left in between. This CDR3 comprises 14 residues. Looked up from germline, CDR1 is LGHNA and CDR2 is YNFKEQ. The DNA of the CDR3 is TGTGCCAGCAGCCAAGAGGAACTTTACAATGAGCAGTTCTTC. Its protein product is CASSQEELYNEQFF.

This chain uses TRBV12-3 or TRBV12-4 with TRBJ1-2; 8 bases align to TRBD1. The CDR3 spans 13 residues. V trimming: 7 bases; J trimming: 2 bases; junction bases outside the gene matches: 3. The CDR3 coding sequence is TGTGCCAGCACCGGACAGGGCAACTATGGCTACACCTTC. This sequence encodes CASTGQGNYGYTF.

This chain connects TRBV5-1 to TRBJ1-1, with 7 bases matching TRBD1. This CDR3 comprises 12 residues. J gave up 11 bases and V 0 bases, and 4 bases lay outside the gene matches. CDR1 and CDR2 (germline): SGHRS, YFSETQ. The CDR3 nucleotides read TGCGCCAGCAGCTTGGAGGGACAGCTTGCTTTCTTT. Translated, it gives CASSLEGQLAFF.

The V call is TRBV6-1, the J call TRBJ1-2, with D tentatively TRBD1 (5 bases). Trimming left V 3 bases short and J 1 base short, with 21 bases between. Germline values: CDR1 MNHNS, CDR2 SASEGT. The CDR3 contains 18 residues. The CDR3 region has the DNA TGTGCCAGCAGTGATCCCCGGGCAGGGCGGGAAAGTAACTATGGCTACACCTTC. The encoded protein is CASSDPRAGRESNYGYTF.

This rearrangement joins TRBV5-4 to TRBJ2-1, with 8 bases fitting TRBD2. V shed 4 bases and J 4 bases; nucleotides not matched to a gene: 7. CDR3 length: 15 amino acids. CDR1 is SGHNT and CDR2 is YYREEE in the germline V gene (reference sequence). CDR3 residues: CASSPGGVWYNEQFF. The CDR3 nucleotides are TGTGCCAGCAGCCCCGGGGGGGTATGGTACAATGAGCAGTTCTTC.

Turning to this clonotype: A clone one base away is much larger, so this may be a read error. The gene calls are TRBV29-1 and TRBJ1-2; unclear D gene. In germline, CDR1 is SQVTM, CDR2 ANQGSEA. The CDR3 has 13 residues. The DNA of the CDR3 is TGCAGCGTTGAGGCAGCGGCGAACTGTGGCTACACCTTC. The encoded protein is CSVEAAANCGYTF.

This clonotype appeared once. V and J are TRBV13 and TRBJ2-1, with no clear D. The ends were cut back, 0 bases at V and 0 bases at J, with 15 bases in the middle. The germline gives CDR1 PRHDT, CDR2 FYEKMQ (reference sequence). The CDR3 runs to 18 residues. The CDR3 region has the DNA TGTGCCAGCAGCTTAGGGGCAGGCCCACTTAGCTCCTACAATGAGCAGTTCTTC. Translated, it gives CASSLGAGPLSSYNEQFF.

This clonotype was recorded a few times. The CDR3 loop reads CASSVRQATNGAEAFF. The DNA for the CDR3 is TGTGCCAGCAGTGTTAGACAGGCCACAAATGGGGCTGAAGCTTTCTTT. The J gene is TRBJ1-1, the V gene TRBV2; D might be TRBD1 (6 bases). Germline V lookup: CDR1 SNHLY, CDR2 FYNNEI. V lost 4 bases and J lost 6, with 21 bases in between. The CDR3 runs to 16 residues.

Points on this clonotype: Mismatch with germline at one junction end may stem from a read error. The gene calls are TRBV28 and TRBJ2-5, with D maybe TRBD1 (5 bases). The germline gives CDR1 MDHEN, CDR2 SYDVKM. The CDR3 spans 14 residues. The chain's CDR3 is CATSRPSGKETQYF. The CDR3 region has the DNA TGTGCCACCAGTCGACCGTCAGGGAAAGAGACCCAGTACTTC. The full variable domain, rest sourced from reference TRBV28 and TRBJ2-5, is DVKVTQSSRYLVKRTGEKVFLECVQDMDHENMFWYRQDPGLGLRLIYFSYDVKMKEKGDIPEGYSVSREKKERFSLILESASTNQTSMYLCATSRPSGKETQYFGPGTRLLVL.

The chain employs TRBV20-1 and TRBJ1-5; no clear D. This CDR3 comprises 14 residues. Germline V lookup: CDR1 DFQATT, CDR2 SNEGSKA (reference sequence). Trimming stripped 3 bases from V and 3 bases from J, with 12 bases between. The CDR3 is CSASNAGTNQPQHF. CDR3 bases: TGCAGTGCTAGTAACGCGGGTACCAATCAGCCCCAGCATTTT.

This chain's CDR3 is CAWRRTEGAEQYF. The CDR3 coding sequence is TGTGCCTGGAGAAGGACGGAAGGGGCCGAGCAGTACTTC. The rearrangement links TRBV30 to TRBJ2-7; D may be TRBD1 (5 bases). The germline V gene has CDR1 GTSNPN and CDR2 SVGIG (reference sequence). The CDR3 loop spans 13 amino acids. V dropped 3 bases and J dropped 6 bases, with 15 bases sitting between them.

This chain connects TRBV12-3 or TRBV12-4 to TRBJ1-1; D might be TRBD1 (5 bases). There are 15 residues in the CDR3. V lost 7 bases and J lost 3, with 18 bases in between. CDR3: CASTKDWGGDTEAFF. The CDR3, as DNA: TGTGCCAGCACTAAAGACTGGGGAGGGGACACTGAAGCTTTCTTT.

This chain connects TRBV4-2 to TRBJ2-5, with a possible D match to TRBD1 (6 bases). The CDR3 length is 16 residues. V was shortened by 1 base and J by 1 base, with 13 bases between the two germline ends. Germline V gene lookup returns CDR1 LGHNA and CDR2 YNFKEQ. The CDR3 coding sequence is TGTGCCAGCAGCCAAGGCCGGGCAGGGGCCCAAGAGACCCAGTACTTC. Translated, it gives CASSQGRAGAQETQYF.

The V and J genes are TRBV20-1 and TRBJ2-5; D uncertain. The V end lost 2 bases, the J end lost 2 bases, and 6 bases lay between the germline ends. Germline V gene lookup returns CDR1 DFQATT and CDR2 SNEGSKA (reference sequence). This CDR3 spans 12 amino acids. CDR3 nucleotide sequence: TGCAGTGCTAGACTAGTTCAAGAGACCCAGTACTTC. It translates to CSARLVQETQYF.

A note on this clonotype: Lacking the conserved final phenylalanine or tryptophan, this CDR3 likely reflects a read error. This rearrangement joins TRBV7-6 to TRBJ2-1, with D perhaps being TRBD1 or TRBD2 (6 bases each). The CDR3 consists of 16 residues. Germline CDR1 SGHVS, CDR2 FNYEAQ. V was pared by 4 bases and J by 2 bases, with 15 bases between. CDR3 in DNA: TGTGCCAGCAGCTCCAATTGGGGGGCTACCTACAATGAGCAGTTCTCC. Translating it yields CASSSNWGATYNEQFS.

This rearrangement joins TRBV4-1 to TRBJ1-1; D ambiguous. Trimming left V 5 bases short and J 1 base short, with 11 bases between. This CDR3 region has 14 residues. The germline gives CDR1 MGHRA, CDR2 YSYEKL. As DNA, the CDR3 is TGCGCCAGCAGCATCCGACGGGGGAACACTGAAGCTTTCTTT. Protein product: CASSIRRGNTEAFF.

This clonotype occurred once. This sequence joins TRBV27 and TRBJ1-1; TRBD1 agrees at 8 bases. Germline-derived CDR1 and CDR2 are MNHEY and SMNVEV (reference sequence). With 5 bases clipped from V and 6 bases from J, the junction kept 20 bases outside the gene matches. The length of the CDR3 is 18 residues. Written as DNA, the CDR3 is TGTGCCAGCAGTCCCGGGACAGGATCCGCGAAAACAAGGGCTGAAGCTTTCTTT. It yields the protein CASSPGTGSAKTRAEAFF.

Worth noting for this clonotype: With a much larger clone just one base away, this may be a read error. The gene calls are TRBV9 and TRBJ2-5; D is undetermined. Germline assignment: CDR1 SGDLS and CDR2 YYNGEE. The CDR3 has 13 amino acids. The CDR3: CACSLIRQETQYF. CDR3 sequence (DNA): TGTGCCTGCAGTTTAATCCGCCAAGAGACCCAGTACTTC.